This T cell receptor beta chain was found in a study of T cell repertoires in cytomegalovirus infection. Overall study: As its CMV epitopes, the study selected recently identified HLA-C-restricted and well-studied HLA-B-restricted targets. Both CMV infection and a matching HLA type were indicated by public TCR beta signatures.

Concerning this clonotype: Its cognate antigen is unknown.

TCRdb independently ran MiXCR on the reads; one entry per CDR3 protein. The table has roughly 730,000 distinct CDR3 sequences, around a third seen once. This CDR3 spans 14 amino acids. The germline V gene has CDR1 MNHEY and CDR2 SVGAGI. The ends were cut back, 2 bases at V and 6 bases at J, with 13 bases in the middle. Specimen: cultured PBMCs, collected from culture after CMV antigen stimulation. The TCR comes from a human donor in good health (CMV status not recorded). Some clones in this sample may be carry-over from other donors' samples. V usage is TRBV6-5 and J usage is TRBJ1-2; D is uncertain. DNA for the CDR3: TGTGCCAGCAGTTACGCGAGACCGACTGATGGCTACACCTTC. This translates into CASSYARPTDGYTF.